Listed below are T cell receptor beta chains from one sample, sequenced in a study of cytomegalovirus exposure and HLA in healthy donors. TCRdb's table, derived via immunoSEQ multiplex PCR, lists solely in-frame clones and lacks some. The sample includes roughly 150,000 clones, approximately 93% of them seen just once. Sequences were obtained from PBMCs. These receptors originate from a man between 18 and 29 years old in good health and CMV-seronegative. CDR3s include the opening cysteine and the closing phenylalanine or tryptophan. A D gene is named only where the DNA matches it firmly. Part of the rows lack a size; the others show once, few, many or a class for expanded clones.

d_gene: .
j_gene: TRBJ1-5
v_gene: TRBV30
len: 13
abundance: .
CDR3aa: CAWSVDNNQPQHF
CDR3nt: TGTGCCTGGAGTGTGGACAACAATCAGCCCCAGCATTTT

d_gene: .
j_gene: TRBJ2-4
v_gene: TRBV7-8
len: 14
abundance: .
CDR3aa: CASSYQLAKNIQYF
CDR3nt: TGTGCCAGCAGCTATCAACTAGCCAAAAACATTCAGTACTTC

d_gene: .
j_gene: TRBJ1-2
v_gene: TRBV13
len: 14
abundance: .
CDR3aa: CASSFGGPNYGYTF
CDR3nt: TGTGCCAGCAGCTTCGGGGGTCCTAACTATGGCTACACCTTC

d_gene: TRBD2
j_gene: TRBJ2-3
v_gene: TRBV6-1
len: 14
abundance: .
CDR3aa: CASSIGLAPDTQYF
CDR3nt: TGTGCCAGCAGCATTGGACTAGCTCCAGATACGCAGTATTTT

d_gene: TRBD1
j_gene: TRBJ1-5
v_gene: TRBV2
len: 17
abundance: .
CDR3aa: CASSDRTGGLGTEPQHF
CDR3nt: TGTGCCAGCAGTGACCGGACAGGGGGCCTGGGGACGGAGCCCCAGCATTTT

d_gene: TRBD1
j_gene: TRBJ1-3
v_gene: TRBV7-9
len: 13
abundance: .
CDR3aa: CASAKGASDTIYF
CDR3nt: TGTGCCAGCGCGAAGGGGGCATCGGACACCATATATTTT

d_gene: .
j_gene: TRBJ2-1
v_gene: TRBV7-9
len: 11
abundance: .
CDR3aa: CASSFGPEQFF
CDR3nt: TGTGCCAGCAGCTTTGGGCCAGAGCAGTTCTTC

d_gene: TRBD1
j_gene: TRBJ2-5
v_gene: TRBV13
len: 14
abundance: .
CDR3aa: CASSSQGFGETQYF
CDR3nt: TGTGCCAGCAGCTCACAGGGGTTCGGGGAGACCCAGTACTTC

d_gene: TRBD1
j_gene: TRBJ1-1
v_gene: TRBV5-8
len: 14
abundance: .
CDR3aa: CASSSRTGITEAFF
CDR3nt: TGTGCCAGCAGCTCCCGGACAGGGATCACTGAAGCTTTCTTT

d_gene: TRBD1
j_gene: TRBJ2-7
v_gene: TRBV5-5
len: 15
abundance: .
CDR3aa: CASSSGTGVTYEQYF
CDR3nt: TGTGCCAGCAGCTCCGGGACAGGGGTTACGTACGAGCAGTACTTC

d_gene: TRBD1
j_gene: TRBJ2-2
v_gene: TRBV11-3
len: 17
abundance: .
CDR3aa: CASSLISGTGNTGELFF
CDR3nt: TGTGCCAGCAGCTTGATTAGTGGGACAGGAAACACCGGGGAGCTGTTTTTT

d_gene: TRBD1
j_gene: TRBJ2-2
v_gene: TRBV10-2
len: 15
abundance: .
CDR3aa: CASREDRGWAGELFF
CDR3nt: TGCGCCAGCAGAGAAGACAGGGGGTGGGCCGGGGAGCTGTTTTTT

d_gene: .
j_gene: TRBJ1-2
v_gene: TRBV29-1
len: 14
abundance: .
CDR3aa: CSVDHAGAYYGYTF
CDR3nt: TGCAGCGTTGATCACGCAGGGGCCTACTATGGCTACACCTTC

d_gene: TRBD1
j_gene: TRBJ2-7
v_gene: TRBV30
len: 14
abundance: .
CDR3aa: CAWSQTGLSGEQYF
CDR3nt: TGTGCCTGGAGTCAGACAGGGTTGTCAGGCGAGCAGTACTTC

d_gene: .
j_gene: TRBJ1-2
v_gene: TRBV10-3
len: 14
abundance: .
CDR3aa: CAISDAGPYYGYTF
CDR3nt: TGTGCCATCAGTGATGCGGGCCCCTACTATGGCTACACCTTC

d_gene: .
j_gene: TRBJ2-3
v_gene: TRBV5-1
len: 15
abundance: .
CDR3aa: CASSLAGGRTDTQYF
CDR3nt: TGCGCCAGCAGCTTGGCAGGGGGGCGGACAGATACGCAGTATTTT

d_gene: .
j_gene: TRBJ1-1
v_gene: TRBV5-1
len: 14
abundance: .
CDR3aa: CASSLGVRGTEAFF
CDR3nt: TGCGCCAGCAGCCTAGGGGTCAGGGGTACTGAAGCTTTCTTT

d_gene: TRBD1
j_gene: TRBJ2-2
v_gene: TRBV27
len: 14
abundance: .
CDR3aa: CASSGQGATGELFF
CDR3nt: TGTGCCAGCAGTGGACAGGGGGCCACCGGGGAGCTGTTTTTT

d_gene: TRBD1
j_gene: TRBJ2-1
v_gene: TRBV7-8
len: 16
abundance: .
CDR3aa: CASSKTGTANLGEQFF
CDR3nt: TGTGCCAGCAGCAAGACCGGGACAGCCAATCTAGGAGAGCAGTTCTTC

d_gene: TRBD1
j_gene: TRBJ1-1
v_gene: TRBV25-1
len: 14
abundance: .
CDR3aa: CASSTNRGPGEAFF
CDR3nt: TGTGCCAGCAGCACAAACAGGGGGCCCGGTGAAGCTTTCTTT

d_gene: TRBD2
j_gene: TRBJ2-2
v_gene: TRBV15
len: 20
abundance: .
CDR3aa: CATSPRRGLAGGTNTGELFF
CDR3nt: TGTGCCACCAGCCCCCGTCGGGGGCTAGCGGGAGGAACGAACACCGGGGAGCTGTTTTTT

d_gene: TRBD1
j_gene: TRBJ1-1
v_gene: TRBV9
len: 15
abundance: .
CDR3aa: CASSVRGTGATEAFF
CDR3nt: TGTGCCAGCAGCGTAAGGGGGACAGGGGCCACTGAAGCTTTCTTT

d_gene: TRBD1
j_gene: TRBJ1-1
v_gene: TRBV18
len: 13
abundance: .
CDR3aa: CASQQGSNTEAFF
CDR3nt: TGTGCCAGCCAACAGGGGAGTAACACTGAAGCTTTCTTT

d_gene: .
j_gene: TRBJ1-6
v_gene: TRBV6-5
len: 15
abundance: .
CDR3aa: CASSESGGVNSPLHF
CDR3nt: TGTGCCAGCAGCGAATCGGGGGGGGTTAATTCACCCCTCCACTTT

d_gene: .
j_gene: TRBJ2-7
v_gene: TRBV27
len: 16
abundance: .
CDR3aa: CASSLSGRTLPYEQYF
CDR3nt: TGTGCCAGCAGTTTATCGGGGAGGACCCTACCCTACGAGCAGTACTTC

d_gene: TRBD1
j_gene: TRBJ1-1
v_gene: TRBV28
len: 14
abundance: .
CDR3aa: CASSNQGAGTEAFF
CDR3nt: TGTGCCAGCAGCAATCAGGGGGCTGGGACTGAAGCTTTCTTT

d_gene: TRBD1
j_gene: TRBJ1-3
v_gene: TRBV4-3
len: 17
abundance: .
CDR3aa: CASSQETGPFSGNTIYF
CDR3nt: TGCGCCAGCAGCCAAGAGACAGGGCCATTCTCTGGAAACACCATATATTTT

d_gene: .
j_gene: TRBJ1-5
v_gene: TRBV7-8
len: 18
abundance: .
CDR3aa: CASSFDLRQAYSNQPQHF
CDR3nt: TGTGCCAGCAGCTTTGATCTTAGACAGGCCTATAGCAATCAGCCCCAGCATTTT

d_gene: TRBD1
j_gene: TRBJ2-7
v_gene: TRBV2
len: 14
abundance: .
CDR3aa: CASARDRVEYEQYF
CDR3nt: TGTGCCAGCGCCCGGGACAGGGTCGAGTACGAGCAGTACTTC

d_gene: TRBD2
j_gene: TRBJ2-1
v_gene: TRBV27
len: 15
abundance: .
CDR3aa: CASTLESGRLDEQFF
CDR3nt: TGTGCCAGCACCCTTGAGAGCGGGAGATTAGATGAGCAGTTCTTC

d_gene: TRBD1
j_gene: TRBJ2-1
v_gene: TRBV5-1
len: 15
abundance: .
CDR3aa: CASALDDRVRNEQFF
CDR3nt: TGCGCCAGCGCGTTGGACGACAGGGTTAGGAATGAGCAGTTCTTC

d_gene: TRBD2
j_gene: TRBJ2-3
v_gene: TRBV30
len: 16
abundance: .
CDR3aa: CAWSARTSGRGDTQYF
CDR3nt: TGTGCCTGGAGTGCCCGGACTAGCGGGAGGGGGGATACGCAGTATTTT

d_gene: TRBD1
j_gene: TRBJ2-7
v_gene: TRBV5-1
len: 14
abundance: .
CDR3aa: CASSLGMGRQGHYF
CDR3nt: TGCGCCAGCAGCTTGGGAATGGGCCGACAGGGGCATTACTTC

d_gene: .
j_gene: TRBJ2-1
v_gene: TRBV5-1
len: 17
abundance: .
CDR3aa: CASRLGATSPNYNEQFF
CDR3nt: TGCGCCAGCAGACTGGGGGCGACTAGCCCCAATTACAATGAGCAGTTCTTC

d_gene: .
j_gene: TRBJ1-2
v_gene: TRBV19
len: 14
abundance: .
CDR3aa: CASSRGGQYYGYTF
CDR3nt: TGTGCCAGTAGCAGAGGAGGACAGTACTATGGCTACACCTTC

d_gene: TRBD2
j_gene: TRBJ2-3
v_gene: TRBV30
len: 18
abundance: .
CDR3aa: CAWGGLVGDKVTTDTQYF
CDR3nt: TGTGCCTGGGGTGGACTAGTAGGGGATAAAGTGACCACAGATACGCAGTATTTT

d_gene: .
j_gene: TRBJ1-5
v_gene: TRBV9
len: 18
abundance: .
CDR3aa: CASSVALTDEYSNQPQHF
CDR3nt: TGTGCCAGCAGCGTAGCGCTAACAGATGAATATAGCAATCAGCCCCAGCATTTT

d_gene: TRBD1
j_gene: TRBJ1-2
v_gene: TRBV5-1
len: 18
abundance: .
CDR3aa: CASSLDLGTGGPNYGYTF
CDR3nt: TGCGCCAGCAGCTTGGATTTGGGGACAGGGGGCCCTAACTATGGCTACACCTTC

d_gene: .
j_gene: TRBJ1-1
v_gene: TRBV30
len: 14
abundance: .
CDR3aa: CAWRSPRVAGEAFF
CDR3nt: TGTGCCTGGAGGTCCCCCAGGGTCGCGGGAGAAGCTTTCTTT

d_gene: .
j_gene: TRBJ1-6
v_gene: TRBV6-1
len: 16
abundance: .
CDR3aa: CASSENRVLAYSPLHF
CDR3nt: TGTGCCAGCAGTGAAAACAGGGTCTTGGCCTATTCACCCCTCCACTTT

d_gene: .
j_gene: TRBJ1-1
v_gene: TRBV5-6
len: 13
abundance: .
CDR3aa: CASSLVPDTEAFF
CDR3nt: TGTGCCAGCAGCTTGGTGCCAGACACTGAAGCTTTCTTT

d_gene: .
j_gene: TRBJ2-7
v_gene: TRBV20-1
len: 11
abundance: .
CDR3aa: CSASDTYEQYF
CDR3nt: TGCAGTGCTAGTGACACCTACGAGCAGTACTTC

d_gene: TRBD2
j_gene: TRBJ2-1
v_gene: TRBV19
len: 18
abundance: .
CDR3aa: CASSIERLAGFSYNEQFF
CDR3nt: TGTGCCAGTAGTATAGAAAGACTAGCGGGGTTCTCCTACAATGAGCAGTTCTTC

d_gene: .
j_gene: TRBJ2-3
v_gene: TRBV11-3
len: 15
abundance: once
CDR3aa: CASSLDGTSTDTQYF
CDR3nt: TGTGCCAGCAGCTTAGACGGGACTAGCACAGATACGCAGTATTTT

d_gene: .
j_gene: TRBJ1-1
v_gene: TRBV6-1
len: 20
abundance: .
CDR3aa: CASSEALRFSMGRLNTEAFF
CDR3nt: TGTGCCAGCAGTGAAGCGCTTCGTTTTTCAATGGGCAGGTTGAACACTGAAGCTTTCTTT

d_gene: TRBD1
j_gene: TRBJ1-4
v_gene: TRBV5-1
len: 15
abundance: .
CDR3aa: CASSWTTGGSEKLFF
CDR3nt: TGCGCCAGCAGCTGGACGACAGGGGGCTCCGAAAAACTGTTTTTT

d_gene: TRBD1
j_gene: TRBJ1-5
v_gene: TRBV2
len: 14
abundance: .
CDR3aa: CASRGTAANQPQHF
CDR3nt: TGTGCCAGCAGAGGGACAGCCGCGAATCAGCCCCAGCATTTT

d_gene: .
j_gene: TRBJ2-1
v_gene: TRBV9
len: 12
abundance: .
CDR3aa: CASSRAFGEQFF
CDR3nt: TGTGCCAGCAGCCGAGCATTCGGTGAGCAGTTCTTC

d_gene: TRBD2
j_gene: TRBJ2-1
v_gene: TRBV29-1
len: 15
abundance: .
CDR3aa: CSVLGLLPDYNEQFF
CDR3nt: TGCAGCGTTCTGGGACTACTCCCCGATTACAATGAGCAGTTCTTC

d_gene: .
j_gene: TRBJ1-4
v_gene: TRBV7-2
len: 15
abundance: .
CDR3aa: CASSLFGQGGEKLFF
CDR3nt: TGTGCCAGCAGCTTATTTGGGCAGGGTGGAGAAAAACTGTTTTTT

d_gene: .
j_gene: TRBJ2-5
v_gene: TRBV15
len: 17
abundance: .
CDR3aa: CATSIVTPRRAQETQYF
CDR3nt: TGTGCCACCAGCATTGTCACCCCCCGGCGGGCCCAAGAGACCCAGTACTTC

d_gene: TRBD1
j_gene: TRBJ1-2
v_gene: TRBV5-1
len: 17
abundance: .
CDR3aa: CASSLWGQNNLDYGYTF
CDR3nt: TGCGCCAGCAGCTTGTGGGGACAGAACAACTTGGACTATGGCTACACCTTC

d_gene: .
j_gene: TRBJ2-5
v_gene: TRBV30
len: 12
abundance: .
CDR3aa: CAWSVQGETQYF
CDR3nt: TGTGCCTGGAGTGTACAGGGAGAGACCCAGTACTTC

d_gene: TRBD2
j_gene: TRBJ2-3
v_gene: TRBV9
len: 17
abundance: .
CDR3aa: CASSTYRWAGDTDTQYF
CDR3nt: TGTGCCAGCAGCACCTATAGATGGGCGGGGGACACAGATACGCAGTATTTT

d_gene: .
j_gene: TRBJ2-2
v_gene: TRBV23-1
len: 16
abundance: .
CDR3aa: CASKTGAPSNTGELFF
CDR3nt: TGCGCCAGCAAGACGGGAGCGCCTTCGAACACCGGGGAGCTGTTTTTT

d_gene: .
j_gene: TRBJ2-3
v_gene: TRBV2
len: 13
abundance: .
CDR3aa: CASSTQGSDTQYF
CDR3nt: TGTGCCAGCAGCACGCAGGGTTCAGATACGCAGTATTTT

d_gene: .
j_gene: TRBJ2-2
v_gene: TRBV11-3
len: 16
abundance: .
CDR3aa: CASSFLAGAAPGELFF
CDR3nt: TGTGCCAGCAGCTTTTTGGCGGGTGCGGCGCCCGGGGAGCTGTTTTTT